This TCR beta chain was recorded in a study of regulatory T cells in long-lasting Graves disease. Relying on iRepertoire HTBI primers and Arm-PCR of CDR3 regions, the team built TCR beta libraries. Per the original methods: Gene usage covered about 60 TRBV and roughly 13 TRBJ segments. TCRdb analysed the multiplex PCR reads with MiXCR anew, one entry per CDR3 protein. TCRdb assigned the V and J calls; the authors' analysis was not used. This table has about 530,000 distinct CDR3 sequences, around 16% appearing once. A few counts support this clonotype. The time point was: newly diagnosed GD, antithyroid drugs for less than 3 months. PBMC-extracted RNA yielded the TCR library. The sample was also linked to a second study, of T cells in Graves' hyperthyroidism and ophthalmopathy.

Sequencing was performed on peripheral blood mononuclear cells (PBMCs), taken at new diagnosis, from a patient treated with antithyroid drugs. The receptor's source is a woman aged 40 to 65 with Graves disease.

CDR3 protein: CASSQVAGGPNEQYF. For the CDR3, the DNA is TGCGCCAGCAGCCAAGTAGCGGGGGGGCCCAACGAGCAGTACTTC. The chain links TRBV4-1 to TRBJ2-7, with TRBD2 matching over 11 bases. The CDR3 is 15 amino acids. V dropped 1 base and J dropped 5; count of bases not matched to a gene: 4. CDR1 is MGHRA, CDR2 YSYEKL, per germline.